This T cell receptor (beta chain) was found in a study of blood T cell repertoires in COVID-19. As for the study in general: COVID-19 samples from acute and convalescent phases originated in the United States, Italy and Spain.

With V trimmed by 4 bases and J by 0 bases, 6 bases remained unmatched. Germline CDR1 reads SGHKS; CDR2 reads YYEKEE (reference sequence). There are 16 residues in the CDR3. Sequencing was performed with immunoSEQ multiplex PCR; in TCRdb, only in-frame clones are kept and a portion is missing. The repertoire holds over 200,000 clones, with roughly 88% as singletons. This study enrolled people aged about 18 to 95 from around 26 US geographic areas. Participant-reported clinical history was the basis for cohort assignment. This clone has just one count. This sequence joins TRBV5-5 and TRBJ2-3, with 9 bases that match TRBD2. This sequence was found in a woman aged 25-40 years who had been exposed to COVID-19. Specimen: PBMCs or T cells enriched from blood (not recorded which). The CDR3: CASSRRLAASTDTQYF. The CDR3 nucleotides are TGTGCCAGCAGCAGACGACTAGCGGCTAGCACAGATACGCAGTATTTT.